This T cell receptor beta chain was observed in a study of Graves' ophthalmopathy and Graves' hyperthyroidism. Using RNA transcripts, the TCR beta CDR3 regions were amplified. First-round RT-PCR relied on HTBI primers, and a second-round multiplex PCR came next. One entry per CDR3 protein results from TCRdb running MiXCR on the multiplex PCR reads. The sample carries approximately 700,000 distinct CDR3 sequences, about 41% recorded once. This clonotype was recorded only once. Sequencing used peripheral blood. The clonotype comes from an adult man with Graves' ophthalmopathy.

CDR3 bases: TGCAGCGCATCCGGGACAGACTCTGGGGCCAACGTCCTGACTTTC. Its protein is CSASGTDSGANVLTF. The rearrangement joins TRBV29-1 to TRBJ2-6; 7 bases are shared with TRBD1. V lost 7 bases to trimming and J lost 0 bases; unmatched junction nucleotides: 6. The CDR3 covers 15 residues. Per germline, CDR1 SQVTM and CDR2 ANQGSEA.